This record covers a single TCR beta chain. What it recognizes is unknown. The sample is drawn from a study of CD8+ T cells in alopecia areata. Study summary: Tofacitinib administration persisted for 6 to 18 months, succeeded by 6 months off drug.

The CDR3 totals 16 residues. The V and J ends lost 2 bases and 0 bases respectively, with 11 bases between them. Germline CDR1 is MNHNY and CDR2 is SVGAGI (reference sequence). The treatment is: oral pan-JAK inhibitor, 5-10 mg twice daily. Following extraction, RNA underwent reverse transcription to cDNA, which served as the sequencing template. Assay used: immunoSEQ multiplex PCR; TCRdb lists only in-frame clones, some missing. The sample lists a few hundred thousand clones; roughly two fifths were seen once. Study results and caveats: When scalp samples are sequenced, resident alphabeta T cells of normal skin are also captured. One nonresponder leaves baseline CD8+ expansion's link to response uncertain.

The gene calls are TRBV6-6 and TRBJ1-3; D gene ambiguous. The clonotype comes from a human donor with alopecia areata. This material consisted of CD4+ T cells sorted from blood, taken at week 34, from a patient treated with tofacitinib. CDR3 DNA: TGTGCCAGCAGTTACATGGGTTCCAACTCTGGAAACACCATATATTTT. Translated: CASSYMGSNSGNTIYF.